These T cell receptor beta chains were read from a single sample in a study of lymphopenia after photon versus proton radiotherapy. Using immunoSEQ multiplex PCR, the repertoire was profiled, and TCRdb retains in-frame clones only, with some absent. Among tens of thousands of clones, approximately 86% were seen once, and the ten largest hold approximately 2.2%. Source: peripheral blood, taken from a patient treated with photon-based radiotherapy. These receptors all stem from a man aged 35 to 55 with gastric cancer. The conserved cysteine and the conserved F or W are not part of the CDR3 here.

>TRBJ2-5|TRBV28
ASSRGTQY
>TRBJ2-5|TRBV5-4
ASGLAGEETQY
>TRBJ1-4|TRBV2
ASSEALGQAPNEKLF
>TRBJ1-2|TRBV30
AWSGDRGSYGYT
>TRBJ2-3|TRBV11-3
ASSLDGQSTDTQY
>TRBJ1-2|TRBV28
ASSWGQVGDGYT
>TRBJ2-3|TRBV12-5
ASGFGQGGTDTQY
>TRBJ2-3|TRBV11-3
ASSLVASSDTQY
>TRBJ1-4|TRBV29-1
SVESAGGGKLF
>TRBJ2-1|TRBV6-5
ASSYGQGLKNEQF
>TRBJ1-2|TRBV19
ASRGTRDSTYGYT
>TRBJ1-2|TRBV11-1
ASSPSYSNYGYT
>TRBJ1-1|TRBV7-2
ASSQGLVTEAF
>TRBJ1-1|TRBV6-1
ASSMNGITEAF
>TRBJ2-4|TRBV11-2
ASSLDPGTQRNIQY
>TRBJ2-3|TRBV18
ASSFNGLAEQY
>TRBJ2-2|TRBV6-5
ASSYSKAGAGELF
>TRBJ2-3|TRBV7-9
ASSQVGDTQY
>TRBJ1-2|TRBV15
ATSRDREGGYT
>TRBJ1-5|TRBV23-1
ASSQEQGASNQPQH
>TRBJ2-7|TRBV18
ASSPAGSGEQY
>TRBJ2-3|TRBV10-3
ATRTQLTRSTDTQY
>TRBJ1-2|TRBV7-9
ASSFNGGAVAP
>TRBJ1-4|TRBV7-3
ASSPTGGGEKLF
>TRBJ2-1|TRBV6-5
ASSYFTSEARGEQF
>TRBJ2-5|TRBV30
AWSRPTSGGETQY
>TRBJ2-7|TRBV4-3
ASSQGRGSHEQY
>TRBJ2-3|TRBV7-3
ASSLNPPGTSTDTQY
>TRBJ1-2|TRBV16
ASSQTGTANYGYT
>TRBJ2-7|TRBV7-2
ASSLWRSDYEQY
>TRBJ2-3|TRBV7-2
ASSTRTRSDTQY
>TRBJ2-3|TRBV7-2
ASSSPGARTDTQY
>TRBJ2-2|TRBV11-2
ASSYGTGLTGELF
>TRBJ1-2|TRBV4-2
ASSQEVRSLNYGYT
>TRBJ2-7|TRBV9
ASSVDGEYYEQY
>TRBJ2-1|TRBV7-3
ASSLAGSHEQF
>TRBJ2-7|TRBV7-8
ASSPVYVEQY
>TRBJ2-7|TRBV11-2
ASSPRTSGSYEQY
>TRBJ2-7|TRBV11-2
ASSSPRLEQY
>TRBJ2-5|TRBV4-2
ASSQDRPSRYQETQY
>TRBJ2-2|TRBV6-5
ASSYEGMGELF
>TRBJ2-1|TRBV18
ASSPPDPGLGSNEQF
>TRBJ2-7|TRBV7-9
ASSDRDRDPYEQY
>TRBJ2-7|TRBV5-4
ASSFVLNEQY
>TRBJ1-2|TRBV19
ASNWVQGNYGYT
>TRBJ2-1|TRBV7-3
ASRPSDREDEQF
>TRBJ1-6|TRBV27
ASSLGWNSPLH
>TRBJ2-5|TRBV5-6
ASSDSGTSETQETQY
>TRBJ2-1|TRBV9
ASSGDKNNEQF
>TRBJ2-7|TRBV19
ASSDWYSTSYEQY
>TRBJ1-4|TRBV4-3
ASSSQREKLF
>TRBJ1-1|TRBV5-1
ASSRGTAGGNTEAF
>TRBJ1-5|TRBV7-6
ASSFHIDQQPQH
>TRBJ2-6|TRBV5-1
ASSGQGSGANVLT
>TRBJ1-2|TRBV5-6
ASSFFGTGDLYGYT
>TRBJ2-7|TRBV9
ASSGKQGAYYEQY
>TRBJ2-7|TRBV27
ASSLAVGIYEQY
>TRBJ2-7|TRBV6-5
ASQMRPPSEQY
>TRBJ1-1|TRBV12-5
ASGLDRASSS